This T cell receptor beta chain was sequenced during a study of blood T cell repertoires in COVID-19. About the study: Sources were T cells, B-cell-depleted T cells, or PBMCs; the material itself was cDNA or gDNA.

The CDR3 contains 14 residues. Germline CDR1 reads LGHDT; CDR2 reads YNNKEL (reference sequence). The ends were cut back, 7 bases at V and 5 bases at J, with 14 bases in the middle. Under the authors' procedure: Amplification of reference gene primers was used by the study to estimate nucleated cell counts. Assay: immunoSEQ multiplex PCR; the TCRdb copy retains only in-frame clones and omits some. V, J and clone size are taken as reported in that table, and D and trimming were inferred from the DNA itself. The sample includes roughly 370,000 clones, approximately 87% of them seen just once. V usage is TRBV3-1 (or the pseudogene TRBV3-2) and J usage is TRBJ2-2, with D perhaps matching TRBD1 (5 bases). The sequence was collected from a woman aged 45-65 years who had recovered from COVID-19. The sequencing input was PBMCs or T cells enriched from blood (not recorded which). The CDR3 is CASTSLQGTGELFF. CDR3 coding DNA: TGTGCCAGCACGTCACTCCAGGGAACCGGGGAGCTGTTTTTT.